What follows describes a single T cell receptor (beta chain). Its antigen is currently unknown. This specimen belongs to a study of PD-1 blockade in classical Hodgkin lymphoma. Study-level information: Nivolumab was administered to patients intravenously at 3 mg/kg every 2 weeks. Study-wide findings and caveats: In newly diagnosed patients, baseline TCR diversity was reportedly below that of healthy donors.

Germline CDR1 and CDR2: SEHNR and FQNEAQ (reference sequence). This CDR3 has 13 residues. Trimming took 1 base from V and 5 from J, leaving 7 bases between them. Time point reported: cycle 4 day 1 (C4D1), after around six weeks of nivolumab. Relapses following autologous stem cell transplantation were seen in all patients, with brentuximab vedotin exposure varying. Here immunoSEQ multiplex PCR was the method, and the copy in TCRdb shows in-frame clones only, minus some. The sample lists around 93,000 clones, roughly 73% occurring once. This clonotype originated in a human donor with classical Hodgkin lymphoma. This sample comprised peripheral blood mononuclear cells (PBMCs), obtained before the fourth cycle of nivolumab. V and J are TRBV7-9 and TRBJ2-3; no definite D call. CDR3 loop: CASSLGKRDTQYF. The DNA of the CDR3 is TGTGCCAGCAGCTTAGGTAAACGAGATACGCAGTATTTT. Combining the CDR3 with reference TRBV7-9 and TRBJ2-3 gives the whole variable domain DTGVSQNPRHKITKRGQNVTFRCDPISEHNRLYWYRQTLGQGPEFLTYFQNEAQLEKSRLLSDRFSAERPKGSFSTLEIQRTEQGDSAMYLCASSLGKRDTQYFGPGTRLTVL.